This TCR beta chain was sequenced during a study of vaccination effects on CD4 cells after COVID-19. TCRdb's copy holds only in-frame clones and misses some; the assay was immunoSEQ multiplex PCR. The sample records 14,000 or so clones, approximately 72% being singletons. Findings and caveats of the study: A shortage of convalescent patients and an absence of early post-infection timepoints characterized the study.

Antigen-specific CD4+ T cell clonotypes were called by their expansion after viral peptide-pool culture in ViraFEST. CD4+ T cells were isolated after about nine days of culture. Two-dose vaccination with either BNT162b2 or mRNA-1273 was given to the participants. The vaccine recipients had no prior SARS-CoV-2 infection, with negative nucleocapsid antibodies. Notes on this clone: What it binds is not known.

The J segment lost 6 bases and the V segment lost 1 base, leaving 9 bases of the junction unmatched. CDR3 length: 17 amino acids. The clonotype was recovered from a human donor who received a COVID-19 vaccine. The chain employs TRBV5-3 and TRBJ2-1; 11 bases agree with TRBD2. TRBV5-3 is sorted into the ORF group, with uncertain function. The input for sequencing was CD4+ T cells from PBMCs cultured with SARS-CoV-2 spike peptides, taken after COVID-19 vaccination. CDR3 DNA sequence: TGTGCCAGAAGCTTGAATGGGGTAGCGGGGGGGCCCAATGAGCAGTTCTTC. Residues: CARSLNGVAGGPNEQFF.